Shown below are 2 T cell receptor beta chains from a single sample sequenced in a study of shared clonotypes between healthy human individuals. TCRdb keeps only in-frame clones here, not all; method: immunoSEQ multiplex PCR. Among millions of clones listed, over 90% were seen once. The source material was naive CD4+ T cells from PBMCs. Subset given: CD45RA+ positively selected. All receptors come from a man younger than 35 in good health. Some clones in this sample may be carry-over from other donors' samples.

This clone was found once. The gene calls are TRBV5-6 and TRBJ2-7; 8 bases fit TRBD2. V shed 4 bases and J 6 bases; nucleotides not matched to a gene: 12. The V gene's germline CDR1 is SGHDT and CDR2 YYEEEE. CDR3 length: 15 amino acids. CDR3 residues: CASSVVGTRAAEQYF. In DNA form, the CDR3 reads TGTGCCAGCAGCGTGGTCGGGACTAGGGCAGCCGAGCAGTACTTC.

The rearrangement uses TRBV9 and TRBJ2-5; TRBD2 aligns across 7 bases. From germline, CDR1 is SGDLS and CDR2 YYNGEE. The trim removed 7 bases at V and 2 bases at J, leaving 5 bases unmatched. The CDR3 spans 13 residues. CDR3 sequence: CASGGGPQETQYF. The CDR3 bases are TGTGCCAGCGGGGGAGGGCCACAAGAGACCCAGTACTTC.